The 29 T cell receptor beta chains below all came from one sample that was sequenced in a study of T-cell memory formation after mild COVID-19. TCRdb called the 5' RACE reads again in MiXCR, with one record for every CDR3 protein. The sample carries more than 250,000 distinct CDR3 sequences, more than 15% recorded once. The sequencing input was PBMCs or a T cell subset sorted from them (not recorded which). The origin of the receptors is a man younger than 30 who had mild COVID-19 (a few samples of this study predate the infection). Cell type and time point are not known.

This clonotype was seen more than once but under ten times. The chain is built from TRBV7-6 and TRBJ2-2; no clear D. CDR1 is SGHVS and CDR2 is FNYEAQ in the germline V gene. This CDR3 contains 14 residues. V shed 5 bases and J shed 7 bases, with 14 bases lying between them. CDR3 in DNA: TGTGCCAGCAGCGAAGCGTACCGGGTCGGGGAGCTGTTTTTT. Amino acids: CASSEAYRVGELFF.

V gene TRBV29-1 combines with J gene TRBJ2-1; 8 bases align to TRBD2. V shed 1 base, J shed 2 bases, and the junction held 1 base outside the gene matches. This CDR3 spans 14 amino acids. CDR1 is SQVTM and CDR2 is ANQGSEA in the germline V gene. The CDR3 sequence is CSVEGGLAYNEQFF. CDR3 sequence (DNA): TGCAGCGTTGAAGGGGGACTAGCCTACAATGAGCAGTTCTTC.

This clonotype has only a few counts. J is TRBJ2-6 and V is TRBV4-1, with 10 nucleotides matching TRBD1. Germline CDR1 reads MGHRA; CDR2 reads YSYEKL. This CDR3 comprises 15 residues. Germline trimming cut 2 bases from V and 8 bases from J; bases unmatched to any gene: 3. DNA of the CDR3: TGCGCCAGCAGCCAATGGGGACAGGGGTCCAACGTCCTGACTTTC. Encoded protein: CASSQWGQGSNVLTF.

The rearrangement joins TRBV19 to TRBJ1-5; no firm D call. Per germline, CDR1 LNHDA and CDR2 SQIVND (reference sequence). V gave up 2 bases and J gave up 2 bases, with 7 bases separating them. The CDR3 spans 14 residues. The CDR3 region is CASSIRVGNQPQHF. The CDR3 DNA reads TGTGCCAGTAGTATAAGGGTGGGCAATCAGCCCCAGCATTTT.

CDR3 coding DNA: TGCGCCAGCAAGTCTTCGGCAGGGGGCGACTACACCTTC. It yields the protein CASKSSAGGDYTF. This rearrangement joins TRBV5-1 to TRBJ1-2, with TRBD1 matching over 8 bases. The CDR3 runs 13 residues. Germline CDR1 reads SGHRS; CDR2 reads YFSETQ. V was pared by 6 bases and J by 10 bases, with 11 bases of the junction left unmatched.

The V call is TRBV7-2, the J call TRBJ1-1; unclear D gene. Trimming stripped 1 base from V and 3 bases from J, with 6 bases between. This CDR3 is 13 amino acids long. Germline CDR1 reads SGHTA; CDR2 reads FQGNSA. The CDR3 DNA sequence: TGTGCCAGCAGCTTAGACAGTTACACTGAAGCTTTCTTT. Its translation: CASSLDSYTEAFF.

There are a few counts of this clonotype. The V gene is TRBV5-1, the J gene TRBJ2-3, with D possibly TRBD2 on 6 matching bases. The CDR3 spans 16 residues. CDR1 and CDR2 (germline): SGHRS, YFSETQ. V was shortened by 5 bases and J by 4 bases, with 20 bases between the two germline ends. The CDR3 DNA follows: TGCGCCAGCAGTCCAACGCCAACTAGCCCGGCAGATACGCAGTATTTT. This codes for CASSPTPTSPADTQYF.

In its sample, this clonotype was seen many times. The gene calls are TRBV10-2 and TRBJ2-1; 12 bases fit TRBD2. The CDR3 runs to 19 residues. V shed 4 bases and J 7 bases; nucleotides not matched to a gene: 17. CDR1 is WSHSY and CDR2 is SAAADI in the germline V gene. The CDR3 loop is CASSVFPASGGAGGNEQFF. CDR3 coding DNA: TGCGCCAGCAGTGTCTTCCCGGCTAGCGGGGGGGCAGGCGGTAATGAGCAGTTCTTC.

This clonotype occurred a few times. The gene calls are TRBV20-1 and TRBJ2-3; D remains unclear. Germline CDR1 is DFQATT and CDR2 is SNEGSKA (reference sequence). The CDR3 is 14 residues long. The V end lost 0 bases, the J end lost 1 base, and 8 bases lay between the germline ends. For the CDR3, the DNA is TGCAGTGCTAGAGATGGTCTGGGCACAGATACGCAGTATTTT. This codes for CSARDGLGTDTQYF.

This clonotype came up a few times. This rearrangement joins TRBV27 to TRBJ2-7; 9 bases agree with TRBD1. With V trimmed by 6 bases and J by 7 bases, 10 bases remained unmatched. There are 14 residues in the CDR3. Germline CDR1 and CDR2: MNHEY and SMNVEV (reference sequence). The CDR3 nucleotides are TGTGCCAGCAGCACGCCGGGACAGGGAAGAGAGCAGTACTTC. This translates into CASSTPGQGREQYF.

The rearrangement links TRBV24-1 to TRBJ1-5, with D tentatively TRBD1 (6 bases). Looked up from germline, CDR1 is KGHDR and CDR2 is SFDVKD. CDR3 length equals 14 residues. V dropped 4 bases and J dropped 1 base, with 7 bases sitting between them. The CDR3 region is CATSDRGSNQPQHF. The DNA for the CDR3 is TGTGCCACCAGTGACAGGGGAAGCAATCAGCCCCAGCATTTT.

Here the CDR3 reads CASSAGGPDTQYF. DNA for the CDR3: TGTGCCAGCTCAGCAGGGGGCCCAGATACGCAGTATTTT. This chain links TRBV18 with TRBJ2-3; TRBD1 agrees at 8 bases. V shed 5 bases and J 4 bases; nucleotides not matched to a gene: 2. The CDR3 extends over 13 amino acids. The germline gives CDR1 KGHSH, CDR2 LQKENI. Variable domain in full (rest from reference TRBV18 and TRBJ2-3): NAGVMQNPRHLVRRRGQEARLRCSPMKGHSHVYWYRQLPEEGLKFMVYLQKENIIDESGMPKERFSAEFPKEGPSILRIQQVVRGDSAAYFCASSAGGPDTQYFGPGTRLTVL.

The gene calls are TRBV11-3 and TRBJ2-1; 9 nucleotides agree with TRBD1. The CDR3 length is 17 residues. The junction had 8 bases not matched to a gene; V was cut back by 0 bases and J by 5 bases. Germline lookup yields CDR1 SGHNT and CDR2 YENEEA. In nucleotides, the CDR3 is TGTGCCAGCAGCTTAGATCGCGGGACAGGGAATCACAATGAGCAGTTCTTC. As protein: CASSLDRGTGNHNEQFF.

This clonotype was picked up a small number of times. The CDR3 loop is CASSQTSGGYEQFF. The CDR3 DNA reads TGTGCCAGCAGCCAGACTAGCGGGGGGTATGAGCAGTTCTTC. This sequence joins TRBV7-9 and TRBJ2-1; 13 nucleotides line up with TRBD2. V lost 5 bases to trimming and J lost 8 bases; unmatched junction nucleotides: 3. This CDR3 contains 14 residues. The germline V gene encodes CDR1 SEHNR and CDR2 FQNEAQ (reference sequence).

This clonotype has only a few counts. The chain links TRBV6-6 to TRBJ2-7; D is unclear. Germline CDR1 and CDR2: MNHNY and SVGAGI (reference sequence). Trimming took off 0 bases at V and 4 bases at J, with 7 bases between the two ends. The length of the CDR3 is 13 residues. The CDR3 nucleotides are TGTGCCAGCAGTTACTCCATCGGGTACGAGCAGTACTTC. It encodes CASSYSIGYEQYF.

This clonotype was picked up a small number of times. The V call is TRBV2, the J call TRBJ2-7, with D possibly TRBD2 on 6 matching bases. V lost 6 bases and J 2 bases, leaving 8 bases between the germline ends. The germline gives CDR1 SNHLY, CDR2 FYNNEI. CDR3 size: 12 residues. This CDR3 is CASRGGPYEQYF. The DNA of the CDR3 is TGTGCCAGCAGGGGGGGACCCTACGAGCAGTACTTC.

V gene TRBV7-2 combines with J gene TRBJ2-3; perhaps TRBD2 as D (5 bases). Germline CDR1 is SGHTA and CDR2 is FQGNSA. V gave up 4 bases and J gave up 5 bases, with 13 bases separating them. The CDR3 contains 14 residues. CDR3 residues: CASSSITAGDTQYF. The CDR3 nucleotides read TGTGCCAGCAGCTCCATCACGGCGGGAGATACGCAGTATTTT.

This clonotype came up many times. The gene calls are TRBV7-2 and TRBJ2-3; TRBD2 might be the D (5 bases). The CDR3 has 14 amino acids. Trimming left V 2 bases short and J 3 bases short, with 9 bases between. Germline CDR1 SGHTA, CDR2 FQGNSA. CDR3 region: CASSLLAGTDTQYF. The DNA for the CDR3 is TGTGCCAGCAGCTTACTAGCCGGAACAGATACGCAGTATTTT.

V is TRBV19 and J is TRBJ1-5; D is undetermined. This CDR3 region has 15 residues. Trimming removed 5 bases from V and 2 bases from J, with 13 bases in between. Germline values: CDR1 LNHDA, CDR2 SQIVND (reference sequence). CDR3 sequence reads: CASSLIAGGNQPQHF. The DNA of the CDR3 is TGTGCCAGTAGTCTAATTGCAGGAGGCAATCAGCCCCAGCATTTT.

This rearrangement joins TRBV11-2 to TRBJ2-1; D may be TRBD1 or TRBD2 (6 bases each). Germline values: CDR1 SGHAT, CDR2 FQNNGV. The CDR3 covers 16 residues. Trimming shortened V by 5 bases and J by 7 bases, and 21 bases separated the two germline ends. CDR3 sequence reads: CASSPTLGGQGNEQFF. The DNA for the CDR3 is TGTGCCAGCAGCCCTACATTGGGGGGCCAGGGAAATGAGCAGTTCTTC. The full variable domain, in which reference TRBV11-2 and TRBJ2-1 provide the parts outside the CDR3, is EAGVAQSPRYKIIEKRQSVAFWCNPISGHATLYWYQQILGQGPKLLIQFQNNGVVDDSQLPKDRFSAERLKGVDSTLKIQPAKLEDSAVYLCASSPTLGGQGNEQFFGPGTRLTVL.

The CDR3 DNA reads as TGTGCCAGCAGTGGACTACGAGGAAACACCATATATTTT. Protein: CASSGLRGNTIYF. The rearrangement links TRBV2 to TRBJ1-3; D unresolved. Trimming removed 4 bases at V and 4 bases at J, with 8 bases between. The CDR3 extends over 13 amino acids. Germline loops: CDR1 SNHLY, CDR2 FYNNEI.

The rearrangement uses TRBV30 and TRBJ2-5, with D possibly TRBD2 on 6 matching bases. Trimming shortened V by 5 bases and J by 4 bases, and 14 bases separated the two germline ends. Germline CDR1 reads GTSNPN; CDR2 reads SVGIG (reference sequence). The CDR3 runs 13 residues. The CDR3 nucleotides read TGTGCCTGGTCTGGGGGGTCGGGAGAGACCCAGTACTTC. The encoded protein is CAWSGGSGETQYF.

This clonotype was seen more than once but under ten times. The rearrangement uses TRBV5-1 and TRBJ2-2; possible D gene TRBD2, 5 bases. V was clipped by 1 base and J by 5 bases, with 12 bases between them. In germline, CDR1 is SGHRS, CDR2 YFSETQ. The CDR3 extends over 15 amino acids. In DNA form, the CDR3 reads TGCGCCAGCAGCTTGTTTGTAGGGAGTACCGGGGAGCTGTTTTTT. This gives the protein CASSLFVGSTGELFF.

The table lists this clonotype with a few counts. The chain joins TRBV11-1 to TRBJ2-3; D remains ambiguous. The CDR3 loop spans 14 amino acids. Germline-derived CDR1 and CDR2 are SGHAT and FQDESV (reference sequence). Between the trimmed V and J ends, which lost 2 bases and 3 bases, there was a span of 9 bases. The CDR3 loop reads CASSLNGPTDTQYF. The CDR3 bases are TGTGCCAGCAGCTTAAACGGCCCGACAGATACGCAGTATTTT.

The CDR3 nucleotides read TGTGCCAGCAGTTACAGCAGGAGCCGGGTACCCCCAGATACGCAGTATTTT. Translating it yields CASSYSRSRVPPDTQYF. The chain combines TRBV6-5 with TRBJ2-3; D unresolved. CDR3 length: 17 residues. CDR1 and CDR2 (germline): MNHEY, SVGAGI. V lost 2 bases and J lost 4, with 19 bases in between.

There are a few counts of this clonotype. The DNA of the CDR3 is TGTGCCAGCAGTTGGATCCAAGAGACCCAGTACTTC. Translated, it gives CASSWIQETQYF. This chain joins TRBV6-2 or TRBV6-3 and TRBJ2-5; D gene unclear. V was clipped by 4 bases and J by 1 base, with 4 bases between them. Germline lookup yields CDR1 MNHEY and CDR2 SVGEGT. The CDR3 extends over 12 amino acids.

In this sample, this clonotype turned up a few times. The genes are TRBV6-1 and TRBJ2-3; 9 nucleotides align to TRBD2. After removal of 0 bases from V and 2 bases from J, the junction contained 3 bases not matched to a gene. Germline loops: CDR1 MNHNS, CDR2 SASEGT. There are 16 residues in the CDR3. Here the CDR3 DNA reads TGTGCCAGCAGTGAAGCCGGCGGGGGGGTCACAGATACGCAGTATTTT. It specifies CASSEAGGGVTDTQYF.

A few counts support this clonotype. J is TRBJ1-1 and V is TRBV20-1; possible D gene TRBD1, 6 bases. The V end lost 0 bases, the J end lost 5 bases, and 19 bases lay between the germline ends. This CDR3 contains 16 residues. The germline V gene has CDR1 DFQATT and CDR2 SNEGSKA (reference sequence). CDR3 sequence reads: CSARDRGQGGRTEAFF. The CDR3 DNA is TGCAGTGCTAGAGATCGGGGGCAGGGTGGTCGGACTGAAGCTTTCTTT.

This clonotype has just a few counts. The V gene is TRBV7-9, the J gene TRBJ2-3, with D perhaps matching TRBD1 (5 bases). CDR1 is SEHNR, CDR2 FQNEAQ, per germline (reference sequence). V was cut by 0 bases and J by 6 bases, with 10 bases left in between. CDR3 size: 14 residues. In DNA form, the CDR3 reads TGTGCCAGCAGCTTAGCAGGGGCCGGGGATACGCAGTATTTT. This codes for CASSLAGAGDTQYF. Looking up the rest from reference TRBV7-9 and TRBJ2-3 gives the full variable domain: DTGVSQNPRHKITKRGQNVTFRCDPISEHNRLYWYRQTLGQGPEFLTYFQNEAQLEKSRLLSDRFSAERPKGSFSTLEIQRTEQGDSAMYLCASSLAGAGDTQYFGPGTRLTVL.